Listed below are T cell receptor beta chains from one sample, sequenced in a study of cytomegalovirus exposure and HLA in healthy donors. Sequencing used immunoSEQ multiplex PCR; TCRdb keeps in-frame clones, though not all of them. The sample lists under 200,000 clones, about three quarters seen once, with 2.6% in the top ten. Specimen: PBMCs. These receptors originate from a woman aged 35 to 49 in good health and CMV-seropositive. Both conserved end residues are part of each CDR3. Each record gives: V gene, D gene, clone size, J gene, CDR3 DNA, CDR3 protein. The D gene is left open where the match is weak. Clone size is stated in some rows and not others, as once, few, many or a class when expanded.

>TRBV7-9|-|-|TRBJ1-1
TGTTCCAGCAGCTCGGGGTTCACTGAAGCTTTCTTT
CSSSSGFTEAFF
>TRBV6-1|TRBD2|-|TRBJ2-7
TGTGCCAGCAGTGCCGGGGGACTAGCGGGGGTAGTATTC
CASSAGGLAGVVF
>TRBV7-2|TRBD2|-|TRBJ2-3
TGTGCCAGCGGGACTATCACAGATACGCAGTATTTT
CASGTITDTQYF
>TRBV4-3|TRBD2|-|TRBJ2-7
TGCGCCAGCAGCCCGGGACTAGTTGGCGAGCAGTACTTC
CASSPGLVGEQYF
>TRBV5-1|-|-|TRBJ1-2
TGCGCCAGCAGCTTGGACCACAATAACTATGGCTACACCTTC
CASSLDHNNYGYTF
>TRBV2|TRBD1|-|TRBJ1-1
TGTGCCAGCAGTCGACAGGGAAACACTGAAGCTTTCTTT
CASSRQGNTEAFF
>TRBV20-1|-|-|TRBJ2-1
TGCAGTGCTAGGGCCATGAAGCAGTTCTTC
CSARAMKQFF
>TRBV7-2|-|once|TRBJ2-4
TGTGCCAGCAGCGGCACCAGGGGTTCCAAAAACATTCAGTACTTC
CASSGTRGSKNIQYF
>TRBV4-1|-|-|TRBJ2-3
TGCGCCAGCAGCCAAGGACCCAGGGGGAGGACAGATACGCAGTATTTT
CASSQGPRGRTDTQYF
>TRBV11-3|-|-|TRBJ1-2
TGTGCCAGCAGCTTAGTAGGGGCCTTTGGCTACACCTTC
CASSLVGAFGYTF